This is a list of T cell receptor beta chains from one sample in a study of T cells in localized non-small cell lung cancer. The assay was immunoSEQ multiplex PCR, and TCRdb's table has in-frame clones only and misses some. The sample lists roughly 1,700 clones, 20% to 30% occurring once. The source was lung tumor tissue, collected before any cancer treatment. All receptors derive from a male donor aged 60 or over with stage II squamous cell lung carcinoma. Each CDR3 is given with its conserved first and last residue. D genes are given only for firm matches. Clone size is not always given. Where it is, it says once, few, many or a class for expanded clones.

v_call: TRBV19; clone_size: .; cdr3_length: 14; d_call: TRBD1; j_call: TRBJ2-4; cdr3_nt: TGTGCCAGTAGTATGACCAGGGGGAATGGCATTCAGTACTTC; cdr3_aa: CASSMTRGNGIQYF
v_call: TRBV28; clone_size: large; cdr3_length: 12; d_call: .; j_call: TRBJ2-7; cdr3_nt: TGTGCCAGCACCCCAGGAGGCCTCGAGCAGTACTTC; cdr3_aa: CASTPGGLEQYF
v_call: TRBV11-3; clone_size: medium-sized; cdr3_length: 14; d_call: TRBD1; j_call: TRBJ2-2; cdr3_nt: TGTGCCAGCAGCCGCAACAGGGGGACCGGGGAGCTGTTTTTT; cdr3_aa: CASSRNRGTGELFF
v_call: TRBV6-8; clone_size: .; cdr3_length: 15; d_call: TRBD2; j_call: TRBJ2-1; cdr3_nt: TGTGCCAGCAGTTACGGCGGGGGTCAATACAATGAGCAGTTCTTC; cdr3_aa: CASSYGGGQYNEQFF
v_call: TRBV30; clone_size: .; cdr3_length: 13; d_call: .; j_call: TRBJ2-7; cdr3_nt: TGTGCCTGGAGTGCCTTGGGAATGGGTGTGCAGTACTTC; cdr3_aa: CAWSALGMGVQYF
v_call: TRBV9; clone_size: .; cdr3_length: 15; d_call: .; j_call: TRBJ2-3; cdr3_nt: TGTGCCAGCAGCGTTAAAGGGGATGGCACAGATACGCAGTATTTT; cdr3_aa: CASSVKGDGTDTQYF
v_call: TRBV19; clone_size: .; cdr3_length: 14; d_call: .; j_call: TRBJ2-7; cdr3_nt: TGTGCCAGTAGTACTCAGGGGTATTCCTACGAGCAGTACTTC; cdr3_aa: CASSTQGYSYEQYF
v_call: TRBV7-1; clone_size: few; cdr3_length: 13; d_call: .; j_call: TRBJ1-2; cdr3_nt: TGTGCCAGCAGCCCAGTCTCCAACTATGGCTACACCTTC; cdr3_aa: CASSPVSNYGYTF
v_call: TRBV25-1; clone_size: .; cdr3_length: 15; d_call: .; j_call: TRBJ1-1; cdr3_nt: TGTGCCAGCAGTCCGGACTTCTTTCTGAACACTGAAGCTTTCTTT; cdr3_aa: CASSPDFFLNTEAFF
v_call: TRBV6-8; clone_size: .; cdr3_length: 15; d_call: TRBD1; j_call: TRBJ1-3; cdr3_nt: TGTGCCACGATCACGACGGGACAGCCTGGAAACACCATATATTTT; cdr3_aa: CATITTGQPGNTIYF
v_call: TRBV6-8; clone_size: few; cdr3_length: 13; d_call: .; j_call: TRBJ2-1; cdr3_nt: TGTGCCAGCAGGCCGGGGTCCGGCGATGAGCAGTTCTTC; cdr3_aa: CASRPGSGDEQFF
v_call: TRBV28; clone_size: .; cdr3_length: 12; d_call: .; j_call: TRBJ2-7; cdr3_nt: TGTGCCACCTCGGACAACTCCTACGAGCAGTACTTC; cdr3_aa: CATSDNSYEQYF
v_call: TRBV10-2; clone_size: .; cdr3_length: 17; d_call: .; j_call: TRBJ2-5; cdr3_nt: TGCGCCAGCAGTGAGTCACCCTTCCGGGCTCCTAGGGAGACCCAGTACTTC; cdr3_aa: CASSESPFRAPRETQYF
v_call: TRBV28; clone_size: .; cdr3_length: 13; d_call: .; j_call: TRBJ2-1; cdr3_nt: TGTGCCAGCAGTTTGTTTAGTGTAGGTGAGCAGTTCTTC; cdr3_aa: CASSLFSVGEQFF
v_call: TRBV10-3; clone_size: .; cdr3_length: 12; d_call: .; j_call: TRBJ2-7; cdr3_nt: TGTGCCATCAGTGAGACAGCATCCGAGCAGTACTTC; cdr3_aa: CAISETASEQYF
v_call: TRBV5-1; clone_size: once; cdr3_length: 19; d_call: TRBD2; j_call: TRBJ2-1; cdr3_nt: TGCGCCAGCAGCCCGGGACTAGCGGGAGGTAGAGGCGCCTACAATGAGCAGTTCTTC; cdr3_aa: CASSPGLAGGRGAYNEQFF
v_call: TRBV18; clone_size: .; cdr3_length: 13; d_call: .; j_call: TRBJ2-7; cdr3_nt: TGTGCCAGCTCACGAGGGAGCTCCTACGAGCAGTACTTC; cdr3_aa: CASSRGSSYEQYF
v_call: TRBV28; clone_size: .; cdr3_length: 19; d_call: TRBD1; j_call: TRBJ1-5; cdr3_nt: TGTGCCAGCAGTATACACTCCGGGACAGGGGGATATAGCAATCAGCCCCAGCATTTT; cdr3_aa: CASSIHSGTGGYSNQPQHF
v_call: TRBV29-1; clone_size: .; cdr3_length: 12; d_call: .; j_call: TRBJ2-7; cdr3_nt: TGCAGCGTTGTAGGCGGATTCTACGAGCAGTACTTC; cdr3_aa: CSVVGGFYEQYF
v_call: TRBV6-8; clone_size: .; cdr3_length: 12; d_call: .; j_call: TRBJ2-7; cdr3_nt: TGTGCCATCAGGGGACGGGCCTACGAGCAGTACTTC; cdr3_aa: CAIRGRAYEQYF
v_call: TRBV11-3; clone_size: few; cdr3_length: 15; d_call: .; j_call: TRBJ1-5; cdr3_nt: TGTGCCAGCAGCTTGTGGTGGGCAGGGAATCAGCCCCAGCATTTT; cdr3_aa: CASSLWWAGNQPQHF
v_call: TRBV19; clone_size: .; cdr3_length: 14; d_call: TRBD1; j_call: TRBJ2-5; cdr3_nt: TGTGCCAGTATGGGGACAGGGTCCCAAGAGACCCAGTACTTC; cdr3_aa: CASMGTGSQETQYF
v_call: TRBV11-3; clone_size: .; cdr3_length: 14; d_call: .; j_call: TRBJ1-1; cdr3_nt: TGTGCCAGCAGCTTGGTTACTGAGAACACTGAAGCTTTCTTT; cdr3_aa: CASSLVTENTEAFF
v_call: TRBV6-8; clone_size: few; cdr3_length: 12; d_call: .; j_call: TRBJ1-1; cdr3_nt: TGTGCCATCAAAAGCCCTGGGACTGAAGCTTTCTTT; cdr3_aa: CAIKSPGTEAFF
v_call: TRBV29-1; clone_size: few; cdr3_length: 13; d_call: TRBD2; j_call: TRBJ2-3; cdr3_nt: TGCAGCGCAGCGGGGAGGGGCACGGATACGCAGTATTTT; cdr3_aa: CSAAGRGTDTQYF
v_call: TRBV12-5; clone_size: few; cdr3_length: 16; d_call: TRBD2; j_call: TRBJ2-7; cdr3_nt: TGTGCTAGTGGTTTGTCGGGGGGTTCGGCTACTTACGAGCAGTACTTC; cdr3_aa: CASGLSGGSATYEQYF
v_call: TRBV6-8; clone_size: .; cdr3_length: 13; d_call: TRBD1; j_call: TRBJ1-5; cdr3_nt: TGTGCCAGCCTGACAGGGCGGGTTGGGCCCCAGCATTTT; cdr3_aa: CASLTGRVGPQHF
v_call: TRBV11-3; clone_size: few; cdr3_length: 14; d_call: .; j_call: TRBJ1-1; cdr3_nt: TGTGCCAGCAGCTTAAGTCCGGTGAACACTGAAGCTTTCTTT; cdr3_aa: CASSLSPVNTEAFF
v_call: TRBV19; clone_size: .; cdr3_length: 16; d_call: TRBD1; j_call: TRBJ2-7; cdr3_nt: TGTGCCAGTAGTCTACAGGGGGGGACAGGGGCCTACGAGCAGTACTTC; cdr3_aa: CASSLQGGTGAYEQYF
v_call: TRBV11-3; clone_size: medium-sized; cdr3_length: 15; d_call: TRBD1; j_call: TRBJ2-7; cdr3_nt: TGTGCCAGCAGCTTAGTAGGGACAGGGGATTACGAGCAGTACTTC; cdr3_aa: CASSLVGTGDYEQYF
v_call: TRBV11-3; clone_size: .; cdr3_length: 14; d_call: .; j_call: TRBJ1-2; cdr3_nt: TGTGCCAGCAGCCAAGGAAACAGGGTGCGTGGCTACACCTTC; cdr3_aa: CASSQGNRVRGYTF
v_call: TRBV5-1; clone_size: .; cdr3_length: 14; d_call: .; j_call: TRBJ2-3; cdr3_nt: TGCGCCAGCAGGTTAGCGGTAAGCACAGATACGCAGTATTTT; cdr3_aa: CASRLAVSTDTQYF
v_call: TRBV28; clone_size: large; cdr3_length: 18; d_call: .; j_call: TRBJ1-2; cdr3_nt: TGTGCCAGCTATCACCCGGGAGTCTACCGACCCTCATTTTATGGCTACACCTTC; cdr3_aa: CASYHPGVYRPSFYGYTF
v_call: TRBV30; clone_size: few; cdr3_length: 12; d_call: TRBD2; j_call: TRBJ2-7; cdr3_nt: TGTGCCTACCAGCGGGAGGGTTACGAGCAGTACTTC; cdr3_aa: CAYQREGYEQYF
v_call: TRBV19; clone_size: once; cdr3_length: 13; d_call: .; j_call: TRBJ1-5; cdr3_nt: TGTGCCACCCAGGGACACTTAAATCAGCCCCAGCATTTT; cdr3_aa: CATQGHLNQPQHF
v_call: TRBV6-1; clone_size: once; cdr3_length: 15; d_call: .; j_call: TRBJ2-3; cdr3_nt: TGTGCCAGCAGTGAAGGCCTAAGGGGTACAGATACGCAGTATTTT; cdr3_aa: CASSEGLRGTDTQYF
v_call: TRBV11-3; clone_size: .; cdr3_length: 15; d_call: TRBD1; j_call: TRBJ2-1; cdr3_nt: TGTGCCAGCAGCCCCCGGGGACAGGGCTACAATGAGCAGTTCTTC; cdr3_aa: CASSPRGQGYNEQFF
v_call: TRBV6-7; clone_size: .; cdr3_length: 17; d_call: TRBD2; j_call: TRBJ2-2; cdr3_nt: TGTGCCAGCAATCCCCAAGCGGGAGGGCCGGGAACCGGGGAGCTGTTTTTT; cdr3_aa: CASNPQAGGPGTGELFF
v_call: TRBV19; clone_size: .; cdr3_length: 15; d_call: TRBD1; j_call: TRBJ2-2; cdr3_nt: TGTGCCAGTAGTACAGGGGGCGCGGGCACCGGGGAGCTGTTTTTT; cdr3_aa: CASSTGGAGTGELFF
v_call: TRBV27; clone_size: .; cdr3_length: 13; d_call: .; j_call: TRBJ1-1; cdr3_nt: TGTGCCAGCAGTTTAGACGCCCTAGGGGAAGCTTTCTTT; cdr3_aa: CASSLDALGEAFF
v_call: TRBV19; clone_size: .; cdr3_length: 14; d_call: TRBD2; j_call: TRBJ2-3; cdr3_nt: TGTGCCAGTAGTTCCCCGGGGGGGACAGATACGCAGTATTTT; cdr3_aa: CASSSPGGTDTQYF
v_call: TRBV28; clone_size: .; cdr3_length: 17; d_call: .; j_call: TRBJ1-3; cdr3_nt: TGTGCCAGCAGTTTAGAGGCACTAACTTTCTCTGGAAACACCATATATTTT; cdr3_aa: CASSLEALTFSGNTIYF
v_call: TRBV6-8; clone_size: few; cdr3_length: 13; d_call: .; j_call: TRBJ1-5; cdr3_nt: TGTGCCAGCAGTGGACAGAGCAATCAGCCCCAGCATTTT; cdr3_aa: CASSGQSNQPQHF
v_call: TRBV11-3; clone_size: few; cdr3_length: 17; d_call: .; j_call: TRBJ1-3; cdr3_nt: TGTGCCAGCAGCTTGGTGGGGACCGCAGGGGCCGGAAACACCATATATTTT; cdr3_aa: CASSLVGTAGAGNTIYF
v_call: TRBV4-1; clone_size: few; cdr3_length: 13; d_call: TRBD2; j_call: TRBJ2-7; cdr3_nt: TGCGCCAGCAGCCAAGCCGGCGGGAGCGAGCAGTACTTC; cdr3_aa: CASSQAGGSEQYF
v_call: TRBV28; clone_size: .; cdr3_length: 16; d_call: .; j_call: TRBJ2-3; cdr3_nt: TGTGCCAGCACAACCGGCCAAATGGGGCCCACAGATACGCAGTATTTT; cdr3_aa: CASTTGQMGPTDTQYF
v_call: TRBV6-7; clone_size: few; cdr3_length: 15; d_call: .; j_call: TRBJ1-1; cdr3_nt: TGTGCCAGCAGTGAAAACTATGGGGTCAACACTGAAGCTTTCTTT; cdr3_aa: CASSENYGVNTEAFF
v_call: TRBV7-6; clone_size: few; cdr3_length: 16; d_call: .; j_call: TRBJ1-1; cdr3_nt: TGTGCCAGCAGCGCGACAGTGAGAAGGGGTAACACTGAAGCTTTCTTT; cdr3_aa: CASSATVRRGNTEAFF
v_call: TRBV12-5; clone_size: few; cdr3_length: 16; d_call: .; j_call: TRBJ1-5; cdr3_nt: TGTGCTAGTGGCACAGGCGACCCCCGGGGCAATCAGCCCCAGCATTTT; cdr3_aa: CASGTGDPRGNQPQHF
v_call: TRBV5-1; clone_size: .; cdr3_length: 15; d_call: .; j_call: TRBJ2-5; cdr3_nt: TGCGCCAGCAGCTCCCCGTCGGGAATGGGAGAGACCCAGTACTTC; cdr3_aa: CASSSPSGMGETQYF
v_call: TRBV28; clone_size: .; cdr3_length: 13; d_call: .; j_call: TRBJ1-3; cdr3_nt: TGTGCCAGCAGGATGTCCTCTGGAAACACCATATATTTT; cdr3_aa: CASRMSSGNTIYF
v_call: TRBV6-8; clone_size: few; cdr3_length: 16; d_call: TRBD2; j_call: TRBJ2-7; cdr3_nt: TGTGCCAGCAGTTACGGCCTCGGGAGCGGGAGGTACGAGCAGTACTTC; cdr3_aa: CASSYGLGSGRYEQYF
v_call: TRBV29-1; clone_size: .; cdr3_length: 13; d_call: .; j_call: TRBJ2-3; cdr3_nt: TGCAGCGTTGGGCTGGGATTCGCAGATACGCAGTATTTT; cdr3_aa: CSVGLGFADTQYF
v_call: TRBV30; clone_size: .; cdr3_length: 16; d_call: TRBD2; j_call: TRBJ2-1; cdr3_nt: TGTGCCTGGAGCAAACTACTAGCGGGAGGGTACAATGAGCAGTTCTTC; cdr3_aa: CAWSKLLAGGYNEQFF
v_call: TRBV28; clone_size: few; cdr3_length: 15; d_call: TRBD1; j_call: TRBJ1-3; cdr3_nt: TGTGCCAGCAGTCGGCGGACAGGGCCTGGAAACACCATATATTTT; cdr3_aa: CASSRRTGPGNTIYF
v_call: TRBV5-1; clone_size: .; cdr3_length: 14; d_call: TRBD2; j_call: TRBJ2-7; cdr3_nt: TGCGCCAGCAGCCCCCGCGGGGGTAACAACGAGCAGTACTTC; cdr3_aa: CASSPRGGNNEQYF